The rows below give T cell receptor beta chains drawn from one sample of a study of OX40 agonist ivuxolimab in advanced cancers. Assay: immunoSEQ multiplex PCR; the TCRdb copy retains only in-frame clones and omits some. The table includes approximately 59,000 clones, about 85% detected once. The sequencing here drew on CD4+ or CD8+ T cells sorted from blood, taken in a trial of the OX40 agonist ivuxolimab. The receptor set was obtained from an adult with an advanced solid tumor such as melanoma, head and neck, liver or kidney cancer. CDR3s include the opening cysteine and the closing phenylalanine or tryptophan. The D gene is left open where the match is weak. Where a row states a size, it is once, few, many or the class of an expanded clone; other rows omit it.

j_call d_call v_call clone_size cdr3_aa cdr3_nt
TRBJ2-3 TRBD1 TRBV29-1 once CSVGTGGITDTQYF TGCAGCGTGGGAACAGGGGGTATCACAGATACGCAGTATTTT
TRBJ1-3 - TRBV7-8 - CASSLARTFSGNTIYF TGTGCCAGCAGCTTAGCTAGAACCTTCTCTGGAAACACCATATATTTT
TRBJ2-2 - TRBV5-8 - CASSFDAANTGELFF TGTGCCAGCAGCTTCGACGCTGCGAACACCGGGGAGCTGTTTTTT
TRBJ2-3 - TRBV5-1 - CASSLGTPRTDTQYF TGCGCCAGCAGCTTAGGCACCCCTCGCACGGATACGCAGTATTTT
TRBJ1-4 TRBD1 TRBV10-3 - CAIRGTANEKLFF TGTGCCATCAGAGGGACAGCAAATGAAAAACTGTTTTTT
TRBJ2-5 - TRBV7-6 - CASSLAGETQYF TGTGCCAGCAGCTTAGCGGGAGAGACCCAGTACTTC
TRBJ2-3 - TRBV7-9 - CASKRWAGTDTQYF TGTGCCAGCAAAAGGTGGGCGGGCACAGATACGCAGTATTTT
TRBJ2-7 TRBD2 TRBV7-2 - CASSVTSGGEQYF TGTGCCAGCAGCGTCACTAGCGGTGGGGAGCAGTACTTC
TRBJ1-4 - TRBV6-5 - CASSPAGATNEKLFF TGTGCCAGCAGTCCGGCGGGAGCAACTAATGAAAAACTGTTTTTT
TRBJ2-3 TRBD1 TRBV27 - CASSREGQGTDTQYF TGTGCCAGCAGCCGAGAAGGACAGGGGACAGATACGCAGTATTTT
TRBJ1-5 TRBD1 TRBV6-6 - CASRSGTGINQPQHF TGTGCCAGCAGGAGCGGGACAGGGATTAATCAGCCCCAGCATTTT
TRBJ1-4 TRBD1 TRBV5-4 - CASSGTGGRREKLFF TGTGCCAGCAGCGGTACAGGGGGTAGAAGGGAAAAACTGTTTTTT
TRBJ2-3 - TRBV7-3 - CASSFVSTDTQYF TGTGCCAGCAGCTTTGTAAGCACAGATACGCAGTATTTT
TRBJ1-5 TRBD1 TRBV19 once CASSIDRGQRNQPQHF TGTGCCAGTAGTATAGATCGGGGACAGAGGAATCAGCCCCAGCATTTT
TRBJ2-3 - TRBV5-8 - CASSLSTGITDTQYF TGTGCCAGCAGCTTATCAACAGGGATCACAGATACGCAGTATTTT
TRBJ2-1 TRBD2 TRBV27 - CASSLGSGSSYNEQFF TGTGCCAGCAGTTTAGGGAGCGGGAGCTCCTACAATGAGCAGTTCTTC